This entry describes one T cell receptor beta chain. This sample stems from a study of blood T cell repertoires in COVID-19. At the level of the study: COVID-19 samples, acute and convalescent, were from the United States, Italy and Spain. Sources were T cells, B-cell-depleted T cells, or PBMCs; the material itself was cDNA or gDNA.

Authors' methods: Amplification from reference gene primers served as the basis for estimated nucleated cell counts. The assay was immunoSEQ multiplex PCR, and TCRdb's table has in-frame clones only and misses some. V, J and clone size were drawn from that table, and D and trimming were deduced from the DNA. The data contain about 110,000 clones, over 75% of them singletons. Germline CDR1 and CDR2: LNHDA and SQIVND (reference sequence). The CDR3 is made up of 13 amino acids. V dropped 7 bases and J dropped 4; count of bases not matched to a gene: 3. This clonotype originated in a human donor in a cohort sampled during active COVID-19. The sequenced sample was peripheral blood. This sequence joins TRBV19 and TRBJ2-1; 8 bases align to TRBD2. CDR3: CASTGGLYNEQFF. The DNA for the CDR3 is TGTGCCAGTACGGGGGGGCTATACAATGAGCAGTTCTTC.